One sample yielded the 24 T cell receptor beta chains listed below, sequenced in a study of cytotoxic CD8 clonotypes in ibrutinib-treated CLL. The assay was immunoSEQ multiplex PCR, and TCRdb's table has in-frame clones only and misses some. The sample has approximately 280,000 clones; 60% to 80% are singletons. Sequencing was performed on PBMCs, taken at disease progression, from a patient treated with ibrutinib. The receptors stem from a human donor with chronic lymphocytic leukemia.

This clone was seen a few times. V and J are TRBV27 and TRBJ2-7; possible D gene TRBD1, 6 bases. This CDR3 has 15 amino acids. The V gene's germline CDR1 is MNHEY and CDR2 SMNVEV (reference sequence). The ends were cut back, 5 bases at V and 2 bases at J, with 16 bases in the middle. The CDR3 bases are TGTGCCAGCAGTCCTGGGGGCGGACGAACCTACGAGCAGTACTTC. This codes for CASSPGGGRTYEQYF.

The chain has TRBV7-9 and TRBJ2-7; D might be TRBD2 (5 bases). The germline V gene has CDR1 SEHNR and CDR2 FQNEAQ (reference sequence). The ends were cut back, 5 bases at V and 6 bases at J, with 8 bases in the middle. The CDR3 is made up of 11 amino acids. CDR3 region: CASSRGTEQYF. CDR3 DNA sequence: TGTGCCAGCAGCCGGGGAACCGAGCAGTACTTC.

CDR3 sequence (DNA): TGTGCCAGTAGTATACTAGCGGGGACAACCGGGGAGCTGTTTTTT. This translates into CASSILAGTTGELFF. The genes are TRBV19 and TRBJ2-2, with 9 bases matching TRBD2. CDR1 and CDR2 (germline): LNHDA, SQIVND (reference sequence). CDR3 length: 15 amino acids. V was clipped by 2 bases and J by 5 bases; unmatched bases: 3.

The rearrangement joins TRBV28 to TRBJ2-2, with TRBD2 matching over 14 bases. V shed 7 bases and J 4 bases; nucleotides not matched to a gene: 11. The CDR3 has 18 residues. CDR1 MDHEN and CDR2 SYDVKM come from the germline V gene. CDR3 amino acids: CASTQTGTSGRTTGELFF. The CDR3 DNA is TGTGCCAGCACCCAGACCGGGACTAGCGGGAGAACCACCGGGGAGCTGTTTTTT.

The chain carries TRBV10-2 and TRBJ1-2, with a possible D match to TRBD1 (6 bases). Trimming left V 11 bases short and J 2 bases short, with 9 bases between. This CDR3 has 11 residues. CDR1 is WSHSY, CDR2 SAAADI, per germline. In nucleotides, the CDR3 is TGCGCCGGGGGGACAAACTATGGCTACACCTTC. Translated: CAGGTNYGYTF.

The V gene is TRBV27, the J gene TRBJ2-2; 7 bases are a match to TRBD1. V gave up 6 bases and J gave up 4 bases; unmatched junction bases: 5. Germline-derived CDR1 and CDR2 are MNHEY and SMNVEV (reference sequence). CDR3 length: 14 residues. As DNA, the CDR3 is TGTGCCAGCAGACTGACAGGGCGCACCGGGGAGCTGTTTTTT. Amino acids: CASRLTGRTGELFF.

This chain links TRBV7-6 with TRBJ2-2; D is possibly TRBD2 (5 bases). Looked up from germline, CDR1 is SGHVS and CDR2 is FNYEAQ. Deletions cut 6 bases from V and 3 bases from J, with 14 bases between. CDR3 size: 15 residues. The CDR3 region is CASREERADTGELFF. Here the CDR3 DNA reads TGTGCCAGCAGGGAGGAGAGGGCGGACACCGGGGAGCTGTTTTTT. Drawing the rest from reference TRBV7-6 and TRBJ2-2, the complete variable domain is GAGVSQSPRYKVTKRGQDVALRCDPISGHVSLYWYRQALGQGPEFLTYFNYEAQQDKSGLPNDRFSAERPEGSISTLTIQRTEQRDSAMYRCASREERADTGELFFGEGSRLTVL.

This clone has just one count. CDR3 sequence reads: CASSTYPWTGGDYEQYF. The CDR3 DNA reads TGTGCCAGCAGCACATACCCCTGGACAGGGGGCGACTACGAGCAGTACTTC. This chain joins TRBV7-9 and TRBJ2-7, with TRBD1 identical over 11 bases. J gave up 3 bases and V 5 bases, and 12 bases lay outside the gene matches. Germline V gives CDR1 SEHNR, CDR2 FQNEAQ (reference sequence). This CDR3 region has 17 residues.

The gene calls are TRBV2 and TRBJ1-2; 10 positions agree with TRBD1. With V trimmed by 6 bases and J by 7 bases, 8 bases remained unmatched. Per the germline V gene, CDR1 is SNHLY and CDR2 is FYNNEI. There are 14 residues in the CDR3. The CDR3 loop is CASSSGQGRGGYTF. CDR3 in DNA: TGTGCCAGCAGCTCGGGACAGGGGCGAGGTGGCTACACCTTC.

The chain joins TRBV29-1 to TRBJ2-7; 10 positions match TRBD1. V shed 6 bases and J 4 bases; nucleotides not matched to a gene: 9. The germline V gene encodes CDR1 SQVTM and CDR2 ANQGSEA. The CDR3 spans 14 residues. The CDR3 region is CSVGIGTGAYEQYF. In DNA, the CDR3 is TGCAGCGTCGGGATCGGGACAGGGGCGTACGAGCAGTACTTC.

V and J are TRBV2 and TRBJ1-1; D is perhaps TRBD1 (5 bases). Trimming left V 7 bases short and J 1 base short, with 13 bases between. This CDR3 contains 14 residues. Germline V CDR1 and CDR2: SNHLY, FYNNEI. CDR3 sequence reads: CASTSGTGNTEAFF. CDR3 DNA: TGTGCCAGCACCTCGGGGACGGGGAACACTGAAGCTTTCTTT. The full variable domain, in which reference TRBV2 and TRBJ1-1 provide the parts outside the CDR3, is EPEVTQTPSHQVTQMGQEVILRCVPISNHLYFYWYRQILGQKVEFLVSFYNNEISEKSEIFDDQFSVERPDGSNFTLKIRSTKLEDSAMYFCASTSGTGNTEAFFGQGTRLTVV.

CDR3 DNA sequence: TGTGCCAGCAGCCAAGCGGGCCGCTACAATGAGCAGTTCTTC. This translates into CASSQAGRYNEQFF. The V and J genes are TRBV7-2 and TRBJ2-1; D perhaps matches TRBD2 (6 bases). The CDR3 totals 14 residues. The V end was cut by 5 bases, the J end by 3 bases, with 11 bases between. The V gene's germline CDR1 is SGHTA and CDR2 FQGNSA.

V and J are TRBV27 and TRBJ1-1; D ambiguous. Germline V gene sequence: CDR1 MNHEY, CDR2 SMNVEV (reference sequence). Trimming cost V 0 bases and J 0 bases, with 23 bases left between them. CDR3 size: 20 residues. In DNA form, the CDR3 reads TGTGCCAGCAGTTTATCAGGCCCTAAGCTAGGAAAGCGAATGAACACTGAAGCTTTCTTT. Translated, it gives CASSLSGPKLGKRMNTEAFF.

The V and J genes are TRBV9 and TRBJ2-7; TRBD2 aligns across 11 bases. CDR3 length equals 14 residues. Trimming at V came to 3 bases and at J to 5 bases, leaving 4 bases not matched to a gene. Germline assignment: CDR1 SGDLS and CDR2 YYNGEE. DNA of the CDR3: TGTGCCAGCAGCGCTAGCGGGGGGACGGACGAGCAGTACTTC. Its translation is CASSASGGTDEQYF.

The chain is built from TRBV7-9 and TRBJ2-3, with D possibly being TRBD1 (6 bases). The germline CDR1 and CDR2 sequences are SEHNR and FQNEAQ (reference sequence). CDR3 length: 18 amino acids. The V end lost 5 bases, the J end lost 3 bases, and 24 bases lay between the germline ends. The CDR3, as DNA: TGTGCCAGCAGCCACGACCCCTTACAGGGTGGTATGACAGATACGCAGTATTTT. As protein: CASSHDPLQGGMTDTQYF. Drawing the rest from reference TRBV7-9 and TRBJ2-3, the complete variable domain is DTGVSQNPRHKITKRGQNVTFRCDPISEHNRLYWYRQTLGQGPEFLTYFQNEAQLEKSRLLSDRFSAERPKGSFSTLEIQRTEQGDSAMYLCASSHDPLQGGMTDTQYFGPGTRLTVL.

The genes are TRBV4-1 and TRBJ1-4; D is perhaps TRBD1 (5 bases). V gave up 1 base and J gave up 8 bases, with 17 bases separating them. CDR3 length: 16 residues. Germline V CDR1 and CDR2: MGHRA, YSYEKL. CDR3 sequence (DNA): TGCGCCAGCAGCCAAGTTAGGGGAGGGGTTCGAGAAAAACTGTTTTTT. Encoded protein: CASSQVRGGVREKLFF.

This chain links TRBV2 with TRBJ2-2; D unresolved. V lost 3 bases to trimming and J lost 2 bases, with 7 bases between them. The CDR3 is made up of 14 amino acids. Germline V gene sequence: CDR1 SNHLY, CDR2 FYNNEI. CDR3 in amino acids: CASSENGNTGELFF. CDR3 DNA: TGTGCCAGCAGTGAGAATGGAAACACCGGGGAGCTGTTTTTT.

The chain combines TRBV10-3 with TRBJ2-2; 9 bases are shared with TRBD1. The CDR3 is made up of 16 amino acids. The V segment lost 6 bases and the J segment 5 bases; nucleotides outside the gene matches: 10. Germline V gene lookup returns CDR1 ENHRY and CDR2 SYGVKD. The CDR3 here is CAIRGSETGGTGELFF. The CDR3 region has the DNA TGTGCCATCAGAGGAAGCGAGACAGGGGGGACCGGGGAGCTGTTTTTT.

The chain combines TRBV11-3 with TRBJ2-1; perhaps D is TRBD1 or TRBD2 (5 bases each). CDR3 length equals 14 residues. Trimming took 7 bases from V and 1 from J, leaving 11 bases between them. From germline, CDR1 is SGHNT and CDR2 YENEEA. The CDR3 loop reads CASKKGPSYNEQFF. The CDR3 DNA is TGTGCCAGCAAAAAGGGACCTTCCTACAATGAGCAGTTCTTC.

This chain's CDR3 is CATSGIRDSSYNEQFF. The CDR3 bases are TGTGCCACCAGCGGTATCCGGGACAGTTCCTACAATGAGCAGTTCTTC. This chain joins TRBV15 and TRBJ2-1; 7 nucleotides agree with TRBD1. The J segment lost 1 base and the V segment lost 5 bases, leaving 8 bases of the junction unmatched. Per germline, CDR1 LNHNV and CDR2 YYDKDF (reference sequence). The CDR3 extends over 16 amino acids.

This sequence joins TRBV18 and TRBJ2-7; 9 bases align to TRBD1. Germline assignment: CDR1 KGHSH and CDR2 LQKENI. The CDR3 covers 15 residues. V lost 6 bases and J lost 2; bases outside the gene matches: 8. The CDR3 is CASSPGTGYPYEQYF. Written as DNA, the CDR3 is TGTGCCAGCTCCCCAGGGACAGGGTACCCCTACGAGCAGTACTTC.

The chain combines TRBV5-1 with TRBJ2-1, with 7 bases matching TRBD1. Germline assignment: CDR1 SGHRS and CDR2 YFSETQ. This CDR3 spans 17 amino acids. Trimming took 4 bases from V and 2 from J; bases not matched to a gene: 12. The CDR3 DNA is TGCGCCAGCAGCGACGCCTGGGGGACAGAGACCTACAATGAGCAGTTCTTC. This sequence encodes CASSDAWGTETYNEQFF.

This sequence joins TRBV9 and TRBJ2-1, with TRBD1 identical over 8 bases. V lost 3 bases to trimming and J lost 8 bases; unmatched junction nucleotides: 22. CDR3 size: 19 residues. Germline CDR1 SGDLS, CDR2 YYNGEE. The CDR3 sequence: CASSGNIQGPGQVMYEQFF. For the CDR3, the DNA is TGTGCCAGCAGCGGAAATATCCAAGGACCGGGACAGGTTATGTATGAGCAGTTCTTC.

This clone was counted only a few times. The V call is TRBV10-2, the J call TRBJ2-3, with 7 bases fitting TRBD1. The germline V gene has CDR1 WSHSY and CDR2 SAAADI. Trimming removed 8 bases from V and 4 bases from J; junction bases left unmatched: 9. This CDR3 spans 14 amino acids. The CDR3 spells CASRRQGQADTQYF. For the CDR3, the DNA is TGCGCCAGCCGCAGACAAGGACAGGCAGATACGCAGTATTTT.